The next 32 T cell receptor beta chains were all read from a single sample in a study of T cells after somatic rescue of genetic block. Some clones are missing from TCRdb's copy, which holds only in-frame ones; the method was immunoSEQ multiplex PCR. The sample has about 63,000 clones, 90% to 95% seen once. Sequencing was performed on peripheral blood mononuclear cells (PBMCs). The receptors stem from a man aged 35-49 years.

V usage is TRBV7-8 and J usage is TRBJ2-7, with D maybe TRBD1 (6 bases). The V and J ends lost 1 base and 4 bases respectively, with 14 bases between them. The CDR3 runs to 15 residues. Germline CDR1 SGHVS, CDR2 FQNEAQ. For the CDR3, the DNA is TGTGCCAGCAGCTTAGGTCCAGGGGATATTTACGAGCAGTACTTC. Its translation is CASSLGPGDIYEQYF.

The J gene is TRBJ2-6, the V gene TRBV4-1; D not certain. V was cut by 1 base and J by 0 bases, with 13 bases left in between. This CDR3 contains 18 residues. Germline V lookup: CDR1 MGHRA, CDR2 YSYEKL. The CDR3 spells CASSQGGSANSGANVLTF. The CDR3 DNA sequence: TGCGCCAGCAGCCAAGGGGGTTCGGCTAACTCTGGGGCCAACGTCCTGACTTTC.

V and J are TRBV7-9 and TRBJ1-5; D possibly corresponds to TRBD1 (6 bases). V lost 5 bases and J lost 7, with 9 bases in between. The CDR3 runs 12 residues. Germline CDR1 is SEHNR and CDR2 is FQNEAQ (reference sequence). CDR3 region: CASSLQGQPQHF. DNA for the CDR3: TGTGCCAGCAGCCTTCAGGGGCAGCCCCAGCATTTT. The complete variable domain, with remaining parts taken from reference TRBV7-9 and TRBJ1-5, reads DTGVSQNPRHKITKRGQNVTFRCDPISEHNRLYWYRQTLGQGPEFLTYFQNEAQLEKSRLLSDRFSAERPKGSFSTLEIQRTEQGDSAMYLCASSLQGQPQHFGDGTRLSIL.

This sequence joins TRBV11-1 and TRBJ1-2; 7 bases align to TRBD1. V gave up 4 bases and J gave up 2 bases; unmatched junction bases: 4. This CDR3 has 14 amino acids. CDR1 is SGHAT and CDR2 is FQDESV in the germline V gene (reference sequence). As DNA, the CDR3 is TGTGCCAGCAGCTCAAAACAGGGGAACTATGGCTACACCTTC. It codes for CASSSKQGNYGYTF. Together with reference TRBV11-1 and TRBJ1-2, the CDR3 gives the full variable domain: EAEVAQSPRYKITEKSQAVAFWCDPISGHATLYWYRQILGQGPELLVQFQDESVVDDSQLPKDRFSAERLKGVDSTLKIQPAELGDSAMYLCASSSKQGNYGYTFGSGTRLTVV.

J is TRBJ2-5 and V is TRBV9; 11 bases are a match to TRBD2. This CDR3 contains 15 residues. Germline CDR1 reads SGDLS; CDR2 reads YYNGEE. J gave up 7 bases and V 3 bases, and 8 bases lay outside the gene matches. The CDR3 DNA sequence: TGTGCCAGCAGCGCGACTAGCGGGGCGGGGGGGACCCAGTACTTC. Its translation is CASSATSGAGGTQYF.

The V call is TRBV2, the J call TRBJ2-1; D possibly corresponds to TRBD2 (6 bases). Germline values: CDR1 SNHLY, CDR2 FYNNEI. V lost 7 bases to trimming and J lost 7 bases, with 14 bases between them. The CDR3 totals 13 residues. In DNA, the CDR3 is TGTGCCAGCACCGGGACTCCGGCTAATGAGCAGTTCTTC. Amino acid sequence: CASTGTPANEQFF. Full variable domain (outside the CDR3, taken from reference TRBV2 and TRBJ2-1): EPEVTQTPSHQVTQMGQEVILRCVPISNHLYFYWYRQILGQKVEFLVSFYNNEISEKSEIFDDQFSVERPDGSNFTLKIRSTKLEDSAMYFCASTGTPANEQFFGPGTRLTVL.

The chain combines TRBV5-1 with TRBJ1-3; 12 bases match TRBD1. This CDR3 contains 17 residues. V was clipped by 3 bases and J by 2 bases; unmatched bases: 6. Germline assignment: CDR1 SGHRS and CDR2 YFSETQ. The CDR3 DNA reads TGCGCCAGCAGCTCTCTAGGGACAGGGGGCCCTGGAAACACCATATATTTT. It specifies CASSSLGTGGPGNTIYF.

The rearrangement joins TRBV4-1 to TRBJ1-2, with 9 bases identical to TRBD1. The CDR3 extends over 15 amino acids. CDR1 is MGHRA and CDR2 is YSYEKL in the germline V gene. Trimming removed 7 bases from V and 5 bases from J; junction bases left unmatched: 11. This CDR3 reads CASKPGQGLGYGYTF. The CDR3 DNA sequence: TGCGCCAGCAAACCGGGACAGGGCTTGGGGTATGGCTACACCTTC.

The J gene is TRBJ2-7, the V gene TRBV9; 10 nucleotides align to TRBD1. This CDR3 has 16 amino acids. After removal of 0 bases from V and 2 bases from J, the junction contained 5 bases not matched to a gene. CDR1 and CDR2 (germline): SGDLS, YYNGEE. The chain's CDR3 is CASSVALGTGAYEQYF. In nucleotides, the CDR3 is TGTGCCAGCAGCGTAGCGCTCGGGACAGGGGCCTACGAGCAGTACTTC. The full variable domain, completed using reference TRBV9 and TRBJ2-7, is DSGVTQTPKHLITATGQRVTLRCSPRSGDLSVYWYQQSLDQGLQFLIQYYNGEERAKGNILERFSAQQFPDLHSELNLSSLELGDSALYFCASSVALGTGAYEQYFGPGTRLTVT.

This chain uses TRBV4-1 with TRBJ1-4; weak D call: TRBD1 (6 bases). V was cut by 3 bases and J by 6 bases, with 8 bases left in between. There are 13 residues in the CDR3. In germline, CDR1 is MGHRA, CDR2 YSYEKL. The CDR3 DNA reads as TGCGCCAGCAGCCAGGGGGCGTATGAAAAACTGTTTTTT. This translates into CASSQGAYEKLFF.

The genes are TRBV6-6 and TRBJ2-4; tentatively, D is TRBD1 (6 bases). V lost 2 bases to trimming and J lost 2 bases, with 13 bases between them. The CDR3 loop spans 16 amino acids. CDR1 is MNHNY, CDR2 SVGAGI, per germline (reference sequence). The CDR3 sequence is CASSYPPTGPKNIQYF. CDR3 DNA sequence: TGTGCCAGCAGTTACCCCCCCACAGGGCCCAAAAACATTCAGTACTTC.

A single count supports this clone. The rearrangement links TRBV28 to TRBJ2-2; 16 nucleotides line up with TRBD2. The CDR3 contains 19 residues. Per the germline V gene, CDR1 is MDHEN and CDR2 is SYDVKM. V gave up 5 bases and J gave up 4 bases; unmatched junction bases: 10. DNA for the CDR3: TGTGCCAGCAGTCCATCGGGGACTAGCGGGGGGGCCGGCACCGGGGAGCTGTTTTTT. Translated: CASSPSGTSGGAGTGELFF.

V and J are TRBV7-8 and TRBJ2-5, with 8 bases aligning to TRBD2. CDR1 is SGHVS, CDR2 FQNEAQ, per germline. The CDR3 loop spans 12 amino acids. Losses at the gene ends were 6 bases for V and 4 bases for J; bases not matched to a gene: 1. The CDR3 DNA follows: TGTGCCAGCAGTCTAGCGGGAGAGACCCAGTACTTC. Its protein product is CASSLAGETQYF.

This chain joins TRBV7-8 and TRBJ2-7; tentatively, D is TRBD2 (6 bases). CDR1 and CDR2 (germline): SGHVS, FQNEAQ. The length of the CDR3 is 16 residues. The V end was cut by 2 bases, the J end by 2 bases, with 16 bases between. CDR3 nucleotide sequence: TGTGCCAGCAGCTTATTACGGAACCGGAGGGCCTACGAGCAGTACTTC. It yields the protein CASSLLRNRRAYEQYF.

V gene TRBV2 combines with J gene TRBJ1-5, with TRBD1 as a possible D gene (5 bases). This CDR3 comprises 14 residues. V lost 2 bases and J 2 bases, leaving 7 bases between the germline ends. Germline loops: CDR1 SNHLY, CDR2 FYNNEI. The CDR3 region has the DNA TGTGCCAGCAGTGAACAGGGAGGCAATCAGCCCCAGCATTTT. Its protein product is CASSEQGGNQPQHF.

The V gene is TRBV7-9, the J gene TRBJ2-7; D remains ambiguous. Germline CDR1 and CDR2: SEHNR and FQNEAQ (reference sequence). This CDR3 contains 14 residues. The V gene lost 2 bases and the J gene lost 6 bases, with 14 bases spanning the gap. The CDR3: CASSLIADLGEQYF. CDR3 sequence (DNA): TGTGCCAGCAGCTTAATCGCGGATTTGGGCGAGCAGTACTTC.

V is TRBV2 and J is TRBJ1-6; TRBD1 is a possible D gene (6 bases). CDR3 length equals 14 residues. V lost 7 bases and J 4 bases, leaving 11 bases between the germline ends. Per the germline V gene, CDR1 is SNHLY and CDR2 is FYNNEI. The CDR3 nucleotides read TGTGCCAGCAACGCCGGACAGTATAATTCACCCCTCCACTTT. It is translated as CASNAGQYNSPLHF.

The V call is TRBV4-1, the J call TRBJ2-5, with 10 bases fitting TRBD1. The J call may be faulty, since TRBJ2-7 better matches the DNA end. The CDR3 loop spans 15 amino acids. Germline V gene sequence: CDR1 MGHRA, CDR2 YSYEKL. DNA of the CDR3: TGCGCCAGCAGCTCGCAGGGACAGGGGTCCTACGAGCAGTACTTC. Its protein product is CASSSQGQGSYEQYF.

The CDR3 sequence: CASSFDGLSNYGYTF. The CDR3 region has the DNA TGCGCCAGCAGCTTTGACGGCCTGAGTAACTATGGCTACACCTTC. The rearrangement links TRBV5-1 to TRBJ1-2; D is unclear. The CDR3 runs to 15 residues. CDR1 is SGHRS and CDR2 is YFSETQ in the germline V gene. Trimming shortened V by 2 bases and J by 1 base, and 12 bases separated the two germline ends.

The rearrangement uses TRBV27 and TRBJ2-1; 10 nucleotides line up with TRBD2. The CDR3 extends over 15 amino acids. J gave up 6 bases and V 7 bases, and 9 bases lay outside the gene matches. Germline-derived CDR1 and CDR2 are MNHEY and SMNVEV (reference sequence). The CDR3 coding sequence is TGTGCCAGCAAGATGCTAGCGGGGGTTGGCAATGAGCAGTTCTTC. Amino acids: CASKMLAGVGNEQFF.

This clone came up a few times. The chain employs TRBV28 and TRBJ1-4; 7 bases line up with TRBD1. The CDR3 is 15 amino acids. Trimming cost V 5 bases and J 4 bases; bases outside gene matches: 7. Germline-derived CDR1 and CDR2 are MDHEN and SYDVKM. DNA of the CDR3: TGTGCCAGCAGTCAAAGGGGGCTGGGTAATGAAAAACTGTTTTTT. Amino acids: CASSQRGLGNEKLFF.

V usage is TRBV19 and J usage is TRBJ1-4; TRBD1 matches at 9 bases. From germline, CDR1 is LNHDA and CDR2 SQIVND (reference sequence). CDR3 length: 15 amino acids. V lost 10 bases to trimming and J lost 1 base; unmatched junction nucleotides: 7. DNA of the CDR3: TGTGCCACCCGGGACAGGGCAGGAACTAATGAAAAACTGTTTTTT. Translating it yields CATRDRAGTNEKLFF.

This clone was picked up one time. The chain recombines TRBV5-1 with TRBJ2-5; D possibly matches TRBD1 or TRBD2 (5 bases each). Germline CDR1 reads SGHRS; CDR2 reads YFSETQ. Trimming stripped 3 bases from V and 5 bases from J, with 17 bases between. There are 15 residues in the CDR3. CDR3 sequence reads: CASSSGTGPLETQYF. The CDR3 DNA reads as TGCGCCAGCAGCTCAGGGACCGGCCCGTTGGAGACCCAGTACTTC. The variable domain in full, with the rest retrieved from reference TRBV5-1 and TRBJ2-5, is KAGVTQTPRYLIKTRGQQVTLSCSPISGHRSVSWYQQTPGQGLQFLFEYFSETQRNKGNFPGRFSGRQFSNSRSEMNVSTLELGDSALYLCASSSGTGPLETQYFGPGTRLLVL.

The V call is TRBV7-2, the J call TRBJ2-1, with D perhaps being TRBD1 or TRBD2 (5 bases each). Trimming shortened V by 3 bases and J by 3 bases, and 15 bases separated the two germline ends. The CDR3 is made up of 16 amino acids. Germline loops: CDR1 SGHTA, CDR2 FQGNSA. The CDR3 spells CASSLVGTEIYNEQFF. For the CDR3, the DNA is TGTGCCAGCAGCTTGGTGGGGACCGAAATCTACAATGAGCAGTTCTTC.

V is TRBV5-4 and J is TRBJ2-1, with D perhaps TRBD2 (5 bases). V lost 4 bases to trimming and J lost 6 bases, with 14 bases between them. Looked up from germline, CDR1 is SGHNT and CDR2 is YYREEE (reference sequence). The CDR3 is 14 residues long. This CDR3 is CASSPEDWFNEQFF. As DNA, the CDR3 is TGTGCCAGCAGCCCGGAGGACTGGTTCAATGAGCAGTTCTTC. The complete variable domain, with remaining parts taken from reference TRBV5-4 and TRBJ2-1, reads ETGVTQSPTHLIKTRGQQVTLRCSSQSGHNTVSWYQQALGQGPQFIFQYYREEENGRGNFPPRFSGLQFPNYSSELNVNALELDDSALYLCASSPEDWFNEQFFGPGTRLTVL.

There are a few counts of this clone. The same CDR3 is also encoded by other DNA sequences in this sample. The chain joins TRBV30 to TRBJ1-1; unclear D gene. Trimming took 2 bases from V and 0 from J, leaving 1 base between them. CDR3 length: 11 amino acids. CDR1 and CDR2 from the germline V gene are GTSNPN and SVGIG (reference sequence). CDR3 DNA sequence: TGTGCCTGGAGTCTGAACACTGAAGCTTTCTTT. As protein: CAWSLNTEAFF. The whole variable domain, filled in from reference TRBV30 and TRBJ1-1, reads SQTIHQWPATLVQPVGSPLSLECTVEGTSNPNLYWYRQAAGRGLQLLFYSVGIGQISSEVPQNLSASRPQDRQFILSSKKLLLSDSGFYLCAWSLNTEAFFGQGTRLTVV.

V gene TRBV7-9 combines with J gene TRBJ1-1, with D possibly matching TRBD1 (5 bases). The germline V and J ends were trimmed by 4 bases and 7 bases, with 16 bases remaining between them. The CDR3 has 14 residues. The germline gives CDR1 SEHNR, CDR2 FQNEAQ (reference sequence). CDR3 loop: CASSYRTNGGEAFF. CDR3 DNA: TGTGCCAGCAGCTACCGGACAAACGGCGGTGAAGCTTTCTTT.

The chain uses TRBV10-2 and TRBJ1-6; 8 bases are a match to TRBD1. After removal of 4 bases from V and 5 bases from J, the junction contained 10 bases not matched to a gene. CDR3 length: 17 residues. Germline assignment: CDR1 WSHSY and CDR2 SAAADI. CDR3 protein: CASSGGSTGVNNSPLHF. Here the CDR3 DNA reads TGCGCCAGCAGTGGGGGTTCGACAGGGGTTAATAATTCACCCCTCCACTTT.

This clone came up once. The chain uses TRBV5-1 and TRBJ2-2; 9 bases fit TRBD2. This CDR3 is built from 16 residues. J lost 4 bases, V lost 4 bases, and 8 bases had no gene match. Germline CDR1 is SGHRS and CDR2 is YFSETQ. Written as DNA, the CDR3 is TGCGCCAGCAGCGGGGGGACTAGCACGGTCACCGGGGAGCTGTTTTTT. It specifies CASSGGTSTVTGELFF.

The chain couples TRBV6-1 to TRBJ1-5; D possibly corresponds to TRBD1 (6 bases). Per germline, CDR1 MNHNS and CDR2 SASEGT. V was pared by 1 base and J by 7 bases, with 11 bases between. CDR3 length: 14 residues. The CDR3 here is CASSEGGRGQPQHF. In DNA, the CDR3 is TGTGCCAGCAGTGAAGGGGGGCGAGGGCAGCCCCAGCATTTT.

The chain has TRBV27 and TRBJ2-5; TRBD2 agrees at 7 bases. This CDR3 is built from 13 residues. Germline loops: CDR1 MNHEY, CDR2 SMNVEV (reference sequence). The V and J ends lost 7 bases and 4 bases, in that order; junction bases with no gene match: 6. The CDR3 spells CASKSPGGETQYF. CDR3 sequence (DNA): TGTGCCAGCAAGAGCCCGGGGGGAGAGACCCAGTACTTC.

This chain joins TRBV15 and TRBJ2-2; 12 bases fit TRBD2. CDR3 length: 17 amino acids. V lost 0 bases, J lost 4 bases, and 3 bases stayed unmatched. Germline V gene data show CDR1 as LNHNV and CDR2 as YYDKDF (reference sequence). CDR3 coding DNA: TGTGCCACCAGCAGAGATCAGGGACTAGCGGGCACCGGGGAGCTGTTTTTT. It is translated as CATSRDQGLAGTGELFF.